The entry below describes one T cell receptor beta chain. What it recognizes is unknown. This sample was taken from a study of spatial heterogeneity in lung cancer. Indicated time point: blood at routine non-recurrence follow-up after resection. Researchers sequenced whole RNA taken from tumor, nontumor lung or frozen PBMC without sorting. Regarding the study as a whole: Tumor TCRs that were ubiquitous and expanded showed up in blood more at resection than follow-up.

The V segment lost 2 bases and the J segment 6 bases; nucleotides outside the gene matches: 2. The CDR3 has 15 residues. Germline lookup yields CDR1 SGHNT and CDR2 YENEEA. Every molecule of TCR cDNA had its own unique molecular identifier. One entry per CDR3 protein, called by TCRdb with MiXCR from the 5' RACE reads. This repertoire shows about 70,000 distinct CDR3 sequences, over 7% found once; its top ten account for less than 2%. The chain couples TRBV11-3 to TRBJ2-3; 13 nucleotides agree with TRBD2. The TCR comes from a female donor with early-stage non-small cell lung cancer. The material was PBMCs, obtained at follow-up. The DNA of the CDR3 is TGTGCCAGCAGCTTATCGACTAGCGGGAGGGATACGCAGTATTTT. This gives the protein CASSLSTSGRDTQYF.